This T cell receptor (beta chain) was sequenced during a study of T cells in Graves' hyperthyroidism and ophthalmopathy. On the study more broadly: Peripheral blood was drawn at first diagnosis, prior to all treatment.

A lack of ophthalmopathy progression within 18 months defined stable Graves' hyperthyroidism. Exclusion of patients followed from uncontrolled infection, other autoimmune disease, pregnancy or lactation. Comments on this clonotype: The antigen is undetermined.

General observations from the study: In validation, the model predicted ophthalmopathy. These predictions came a median about 6.8 months before onset.

The TCR beta CDR3 regions underwent amplification using RNA transcripts as the source. HTBI primers were the set used in a first-round RT-PCR of the TCR CDR3. TCRdb redid the calling of the multiplex PCR reads with MiXCR, one entry per CDR3 protein. In the table there are 350,000 to 500,000 distinct CDR3 sequences, about 13% of which are singletons. The CDR3 has 14 amino acids. Germline CDR1 GTSNPN, CDR2 SVGIG (reference sequence). The V segment lost 3 bases and the J segment 4 bases; nucleotides outside the gene matches: 4. The receptor's source is a woman under 30 with Graves' hyperthyroidism. This chain links TRBV30 with TRBJ2-3, with 10 positions matching TRBD1. Sequenced material: blood. CDR3: CAWRVTGGADTQYF. DNA of the CDR3: TGTGCCTGGAGGGTGACAGGGGGCGCAGATACGCAGTATTTT.